This T cell receptor beta chain was sequenced during a study of CD8+ T cells in alopecia areata. Study-wide findings and caveats: Administration of tofacitinib significantly diminished scalp clonality and expanded CD8+ clones within the top 100. One nonresponder leaves baseline CD8+ expansion's link to response uncertain.

Isolated RNA was reverse transcribed into cDNA used as the sequencing template. The method was immunoSEQ multiplex PCR; TCRdb's version includes in-frame clones alone and lacks a portion of them. The sample has approximately 210,000 clones, approximately 56% seen once; the top ten hold approximately 3.4%. Note on this clone: Its antigen is not known.

Treatment meaning: oral pan-JAK inhibitor, 5-10 mg twice daily. Obtained from alopecia areata patients were lesional scalp punch biopsies along with peripheral blood. The researchers isolated CD4+ and CD8+ T cells from PBMCs by sorting. The CDR3 is 14 amino acids. Trimming removed 5 bases from V and 0 bases from J, with 11 bases in between. CDR1 and CDR2 from the germline V gene are MNHEY and SVGAGI. The chain is built from TRBV6-5 and TRBJ2-7; D may be TRBD2 (6 bases). This specimen was CD4+ T cells sorted from blood, taken at week 4, from a patient treated with tofacitinib. The clonotype originates from a human donor with alopecia areata. Here the CDR3 DNA reads TGTGCCAGCAGTCGTAAAGCGGGCTCCTACGAGCAGTACTTC. It is translated as CASSRKAGSYEQYF.